The rows below give T cell receptor beta chains drawn from one sample of a study of blood T cell repertoires in COVID-19. Produced via immunoSEQ multiplex PCR; TCRdb's table is partial and in-frame only. The data hold 110,000 or so clones, with 85% to 90% observed a single time. Sequenced sample: peripheral blood. Every receptor here comes from a woman aged 50 to 60 with acute or convalescent COVID-19. The CDR3 runs from the conserved cysteine through the conserved F or W. D genes are given only for firm matches. The size entry is marked missing in some rows and otherwise reads once, few, many or a size class.

V	size	J	D	DNA	CDR3
TRBV7-7	NA	TRBJ2-1	TRBD2	TGTGCCAGCAGCTTATCGACGGGGGGTACCTACAATGAGCAGTTCTTC	CASSLSTGGTYNEQFF
TRBV15	NA	TRBJ1-5	TRBD1	TGTGCCACCAGCAGAGAAAAAGGGGGCCTTAGCAATCAGCCCCAGCATTTT	CATSREKGGLSNQPQHF
TRBV27	NA	TRBJ2-1	NA	TGTGCCAGCAGTTTTGGAGGGATCGTCTACAATGAGCAGTTCTTC	CASSFGGIVYNEQFF
TRBV30	NA	TRBJ1-2	TRBD1	TGTGCCTGGAAGGGGGCAGGCGGCTACACCTTC	CAWKGAGGYTF
TRBV28	NA	TRBJ1-4	TRBD1	TGTGCCAGCAGGCAACGTGGGACAGTAAATGAAAAACTGTTTTTT	CASRQRGTVNEKLFF
TRBV5-4	once	TRBJ1-3	NA	TGTGCCAGCAGCAGCATGGGGGGGGAGGCCCGATTTGGAAACACCATATATTTT	CASSSMGGEARFGNTIYF
TRBV12-3/TRBV12-4	NA	TRBJ1-1	NA	TGTGCCAGCAGTTTAGTGTCGTCCGAAGCTTTCTTT	CASSLVSSEAFF
TRBV20-1	NA	TRBJ1-2	NA	TGCAGTGCTAGCAGCTATGGCTACACCTTC	CSASSYGYTF
TRBV14	NA	TRBJ1-2	NA	TGTGCCAGCAGCTTCGGACATTCCCTTGGCTACACCTTC	CASSFGHSLGYTF
TRBV24-1	NA	TRBJ2-1	NA	TGTGCCACCAGTGAGGCTGGCGGGGCCCGGACTGTGGATGAGCAGTTCTTC	CATSEAGGARTVDEQFF
TRBV4-3	NA	TRBJ2-1	NA	TGCGCCAGCAGCCAAGACGGGACATCCTCCTACAATGAGCAGTTCTTC	CASSQDGTSSYNEQFF
TRBV28	medium-sized	TRBJ1-3	TRBD1	TGTGCCAGCAGCCGCCGGGACAGGCAGAAATTCTCTGGAAACACCATATATTTT	CASSRRDRQKFSGNTIYF
TRBV6-4	NA	TRBJ2-3	NA	TGTGCCAGCAGTGACTCGCAAAAGGGGCCGCAGTATTTT	CASSDSQKGPQYF
TRBV4-1	few	TRBJ1-2	NA	TGCGCCAGCAGCTCCACATCAGGGGAATTTTATGGCTACACCTTC	CASSSTSGEFYGYTF
TRBV18	NA	TRBJ2-1	TRBD2	TGTGCCAGCTCACCGTCGACTAGCCCGGCGAATGAGCAGTTCTTC	CASSPSTSPANEQFF
TRBV7-9	NA	TRBJ1-1	NA	TGTGCCAGCAGCTTAGCGGGGGCTGTTGAAGCTTTCTTT	CASSLAGAVEAFF